This note documents a single T cell receptor (beta chain) sequence. The sample belongs to a study of blood T cell repertoires in COVID-19. Study background: The samples span acute and convalescent COVID-19 from the United States, Italy and Spain. T cells, B-cell-depleted T cells, or PBMCs supplied cDNA or gDNA.

The data were produced by immunoSEQ multiplex PCR, yet TCRdb's version contains in-frame clones alone and is incomplete. Among 350,000 to 450,000 clones listed, about 88% were seen once. Recruits, aged about 18 to 89 years, lived in 24 US areas. Before they entered the study, exposed participants had met a COVID-19 case within 2 weeks. The CDR3 extends over 15 amino acids. CDR1 is SGHTA and CDR2 is FQGNSA in the germline V gene. V gave up 5 bases and J gave up 8 bases; unmatched junction bases: 7. This receptor was identified in a woman aged 18-30 years who had been exposed to COVID-19. The chain couples TRBV7-2 to TRBJ2-1, with TRBD2 matching over 12 bases. Sample: PBMCs or T cells enriched from blood (not recorded which). CDR3 in amino acids: CASSQTSGGWDEQFF. The CDR3, as DNA: TGTGCCAGCAGCCAGACTAGCGGGGGATGGGATGAGCAGTTCTTC.